The clone carrying this T cell receptor (beta chain) was recorded once. Clones were read by immunoSEQ multiplex PCR, and TCRdb kept only the in-frame ones, dropping some. The data contain roughly 83,000 clones, around 94% of them singletons. The data belong to a study of technical replicates of blood from several donors. The germline V gene has CDR1 MNHEY and CDR2 SMNVEV (reference sequence). V dropped 5 bases and J dropped 0; count of bases not matched to a gene: 5. CDR3 size: 15 residues. This sequence joins TRBV27 and TRBJ1-1; 8 positions match TRBD1. The sequenced sample consisted of T cells isolated from PBMCs. This TCR derives from a human donor in good health. The CDR3 sequence is CASSPRQGLNTEAFF. The CDR3 region has the DNA TGTGCCAGCAGTCCCCGACAGGGGCTGAACACTGAAGCTTTCTTT.